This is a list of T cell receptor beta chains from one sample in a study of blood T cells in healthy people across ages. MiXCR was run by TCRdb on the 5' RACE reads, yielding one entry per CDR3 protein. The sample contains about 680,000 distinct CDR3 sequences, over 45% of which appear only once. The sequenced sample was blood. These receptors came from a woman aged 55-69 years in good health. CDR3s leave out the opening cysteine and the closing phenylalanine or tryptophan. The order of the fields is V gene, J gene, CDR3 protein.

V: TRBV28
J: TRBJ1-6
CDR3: ASSFRRGHNSPLH

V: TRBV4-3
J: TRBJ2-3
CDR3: ASSQDQISGSGTDTQY

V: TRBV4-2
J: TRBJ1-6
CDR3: ASSQDLRGGREVSPLH

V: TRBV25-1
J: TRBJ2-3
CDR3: ASSELGGGPADTQY

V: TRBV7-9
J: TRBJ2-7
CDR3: ASSLVVSWTGGYEQY

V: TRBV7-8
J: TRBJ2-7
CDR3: ASRKAGFSGLYEQY

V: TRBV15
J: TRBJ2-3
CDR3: ATSATPGLRTDTQY

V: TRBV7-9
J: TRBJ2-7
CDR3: ASSLVSTGRYDEQY

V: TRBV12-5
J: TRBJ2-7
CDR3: ASGLGDNEQY

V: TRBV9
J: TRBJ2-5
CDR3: ASSVTRSGNEQY

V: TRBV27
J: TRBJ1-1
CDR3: ASRDRGSTEAF

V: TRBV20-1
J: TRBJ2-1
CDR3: SAPLPPTSGGSNEQF

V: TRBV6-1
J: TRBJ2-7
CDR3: ASRGTGATYEQY

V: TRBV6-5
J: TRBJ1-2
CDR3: ASSYRGLRGYT

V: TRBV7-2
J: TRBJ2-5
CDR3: ASSLITGGGETQY

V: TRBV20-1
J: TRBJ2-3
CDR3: SARVQSTDTQY

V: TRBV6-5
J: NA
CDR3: ATRDPAETQY

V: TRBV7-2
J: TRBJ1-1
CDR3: ASSSRAGGTEAF

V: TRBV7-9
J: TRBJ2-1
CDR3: ASNAGGLDEQF

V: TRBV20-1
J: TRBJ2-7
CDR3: SARDPGGISYEQY

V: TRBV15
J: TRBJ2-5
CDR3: ATSRARTSGVQETQY

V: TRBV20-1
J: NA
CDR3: SAGRDGTGKPEQY

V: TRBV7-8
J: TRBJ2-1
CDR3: ASSYVNEQF

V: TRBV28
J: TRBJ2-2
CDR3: ASRSGGEDTGELF

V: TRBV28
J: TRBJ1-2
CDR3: ASNPLWTGGINYGYT

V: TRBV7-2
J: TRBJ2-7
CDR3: ASSPRDGGLSYEQY

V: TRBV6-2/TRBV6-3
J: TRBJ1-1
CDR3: ASSYTTLDRDRGQAF

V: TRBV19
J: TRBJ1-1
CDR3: ASTTGRGNTEAF

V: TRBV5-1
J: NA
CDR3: ASSPARDSIYEQY

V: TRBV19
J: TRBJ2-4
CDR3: ASSIGPLNRGKNIQY

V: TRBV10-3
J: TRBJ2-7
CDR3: AISDSSGAVYEQY

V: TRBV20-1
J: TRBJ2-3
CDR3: SASGGGLAGADTQY

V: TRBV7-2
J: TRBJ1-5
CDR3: ASSPRQGAFGNQPQH

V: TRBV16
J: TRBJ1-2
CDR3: ASSQLLGAGYGYT

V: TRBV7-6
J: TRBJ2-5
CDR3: ASSLGRPSGETQY

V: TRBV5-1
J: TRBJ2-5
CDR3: ASSLGDSRQETQY

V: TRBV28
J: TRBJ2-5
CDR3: ASSLFGRAYNEQY

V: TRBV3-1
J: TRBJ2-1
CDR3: ASSLRVGTDNEQF

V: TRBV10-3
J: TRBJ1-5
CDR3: AISGGQGSQPQH

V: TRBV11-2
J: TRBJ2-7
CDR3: ASSSGLLSYEQY

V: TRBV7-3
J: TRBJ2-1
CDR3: ASSFDSGTYNEQF

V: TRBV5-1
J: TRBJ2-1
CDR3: ASSLYRGWREEVDEQF

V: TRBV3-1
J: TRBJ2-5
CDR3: ASSQDPSGSETQY

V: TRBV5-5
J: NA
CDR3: ASSYQGLSYNEQY

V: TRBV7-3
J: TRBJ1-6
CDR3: ASSLVHGNSPLH

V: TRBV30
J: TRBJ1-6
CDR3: AWSAGQGNSPLH

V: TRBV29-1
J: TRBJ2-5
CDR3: SVMVGPRETQY

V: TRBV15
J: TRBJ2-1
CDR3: ATSRDYNEQF

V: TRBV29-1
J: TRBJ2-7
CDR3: SVGYDTTYEQY

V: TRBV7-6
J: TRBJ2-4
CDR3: ASSPWEGANIQY

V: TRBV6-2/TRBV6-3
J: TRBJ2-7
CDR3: ASSYADGAYEQY

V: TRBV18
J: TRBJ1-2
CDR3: ASSPTGTDGYT

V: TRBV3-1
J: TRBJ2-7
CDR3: ASSPLLRYEQY

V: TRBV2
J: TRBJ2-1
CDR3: ASAAVRGGEQF

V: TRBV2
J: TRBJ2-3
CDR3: ASRMTSGSADTQY

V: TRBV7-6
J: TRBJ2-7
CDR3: ASSSSGRSDEQY

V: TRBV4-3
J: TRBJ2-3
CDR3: ASSQDAGGADTQY